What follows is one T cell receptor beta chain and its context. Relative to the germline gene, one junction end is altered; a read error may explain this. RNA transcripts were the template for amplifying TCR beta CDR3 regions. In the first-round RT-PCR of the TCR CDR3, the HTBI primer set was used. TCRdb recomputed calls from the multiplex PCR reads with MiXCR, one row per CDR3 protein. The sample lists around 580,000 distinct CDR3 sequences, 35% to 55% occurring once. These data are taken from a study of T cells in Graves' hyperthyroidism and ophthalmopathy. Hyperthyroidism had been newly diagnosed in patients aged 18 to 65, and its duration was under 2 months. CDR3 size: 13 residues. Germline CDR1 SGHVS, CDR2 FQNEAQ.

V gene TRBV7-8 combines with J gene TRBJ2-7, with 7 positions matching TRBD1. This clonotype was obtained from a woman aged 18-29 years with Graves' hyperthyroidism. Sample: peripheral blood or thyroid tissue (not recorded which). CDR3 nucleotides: TGTGCCAGCAGCCATAGGGGGCACGGGGAGCTGTACTTC. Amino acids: CASSHRGHGELYF.